These 18 T cell receptor beta chains share one sample of origin, sequenced in a study of cytomegalovirus exposure and HLA in healthy donors. Amplification used 60 Vbeta primers and 13 Jbeta primers. Profiled with immunoSEQ multiplex PCR; TCRdb holds only in-frame clones, not every one. Of 130,000 or so clones in the sample, about 82% were seen once. Sequenced input: PBMCs. Receptor source: a man aged 30 to 39 in good health and CMV-seronegative.

The chain has TRBV5-1 and TRBJ2-1; the match to TRBD2 covers 7 bases. V shed 4 bases, J shed 6 bases, and the junction held 19 bases outside the gene matches. CDR1 is SGHRS and CDR2 is YFSETQ in the germline V gene. The CDR3 contains 18 residues. CDR3 region: CASSLYRHRDYPPNEQFF. CDR3 DNA sequence: TGCGCCAGCAGCCTATATCGACACCGGGACTATCCCCCCAATGAGCAGTTCTTC.

This chain links TRBV27 with TRBJ2-3; D remains ambiguous. Germline V gives CDR1 MNHEY, CDR2 SMNVEV (reference sequence). V dropped 5 bases and J dropped 2 bases, with 14 bases sitting between them. This CDR3 spans 15 amino acids. The CDR3 bases are TGTGCCAGCAGTGCGCGACTTACAACCACAGATACGCAGTATTTT. Translation gives CASSARLTTTDTQYF.

This clone turned up a few times. The chain uses TRBV30 and TRBJ1-5; unclear D gene. The CDR3 loop spans 13 amino acids. The V and J ends lost 1 base and 3 bases respectively, with 7 bases between them. Germline CDR1 GTSNPN, CDR2 SVGIG (reference sequence). CDR3 residues: CAWSGEYNQPQHF. CDR3 sequence (DNA): TGTGCCTGGAGTGGAGAGTACAATCAGCCCCAGCATTTT. The variable domain in full, completed from reference TRBV30 and TRBJ1-5, reads SQTIHQWPATLVQPVGSPLSLECTVEGTSNPNLYWYRQAAGRGLQLLFYSVGIGQISSEVPQNLSASRPQDRQFILSSKKLLLSDSGFYLCAWSGEYNQPQHFGDGTRLSIL.

The chain recombines TRBV7-9 with TRBJ2-5, with a possible D match to TRBD2 (5 bases). Germline CDR1 is SEHNR and CDR2 is FQNEAQ (reference sequence). The CDR3 spans 13 residues. The germline V and J ends were trimmed by 3 bases and 5 bases, with 10 bases remaining between them. CDR3 amino acids: CASSFITGETQYF. The DNA for the CDR3 is TGTGCCAGCAGCTTTATTACGGGGGAGACCCAGTACTTC.

V is TRBV5-1 and J is TRBJ2-3; 7 nucleotides align to TRBD1. This CDR3 spans 15 amino acids. CDR1 SGHRS and CDR2 YFSETQ come from the germline V gene. V dropped 0 bases and J dropped 1; count of bases not matched to a gene: 2. The CDR3 loop is CASSLETGGTDTQYF. As DNA, the CDR3 is TGCGCCAGCAGCTTGGAAACAGGGGGCACAGATACGCAGTATTTT. Complete variable domain (other parts from reference TRBV5-1 and TRBJ2-3): KAGVTQTPRYLIKTRGQQVTLSCSPISGHRSVSWYQQTPGQGLQFLFEYFSETQRNKGNFPGRFSGRQFSNSRSEMNVSTLELGDSALYLCASSLETGGTDTQYFGPGTRLTVL.

The J gene is TRBJ2-1, the V gene TRBV10-3, with 11 bases lining up with TRBD2. Trimming at V came to 11 bases and at J to 4 bases, leaving 4 bases not matched to a gene. This CDR3 is built from 13 residues. Germline-derived CDR1 and CDR2 are ENHRY and SYGVKD. CDR3 DNA sequence: TGTGCCTCTAGCGGGGGGCGTTACAATGAGCAGTTCTTC. This translates into CASSGGRYNEQFF.

The chain employs TRBV28 and TRBJ2-2; 7 bases line up with TRBD1. The J segment lost 4 bases and the V segment lost 8 bases, leaving 7 bases of the junction unmatched. The CDR3 spans 14 residues. Germline-derived CDR1 and CDR2 are MDHEN and SYDVKM. This chain's CDR3 is CASRPGTVTGELFF. CDR3 in DNA: TGTGCCAGCCGGCCCGGGACAGTCACCGGGGAGCTGTTTTTT.

J is TRBJ1-2 and V is TRBV7-2; D might be TRBD1 (5 bases). The ends were cut back, 5 bases at V and 5 bases at J, with 12 bases in the middle. The CDR3 has 13 amino acids. CDR1 and CDR2 (germline): SGHTA, FQGNSA. DNA of the CDR3: TGTGCCAGCAGCCCGACAGAAAGTTATGGCTACACCTTC. Translation: CASSPTESYGYTF.

The sample holds a few counts of this clone. The genes are TRBV5-6 and TRBJ2-7; 8 bases map to TRBD1. Germline V gene data show CDR1 as SGHDT and CDR2 as YYEEEE. V trimming: 0 bases; J trimming: 4 bases; junction bases outside the gene matches: 18. This CDR3 is 19 amino acids long. The CDR3 here is CASSLASEIRTGQGYEQYF. CDR3 nucleotides: TGTGCCAGCAGCTTGGCCAGCGAAATTAGGACAGGGCAGGGGTACGAGCAGTACTTC.

The chain has TRBV10-3 and TRBJ2-7, with TRBD2 identical over 10 bases. Trimming cost V 4 bases and J 3 bases; bases outside gene matches: 12. Per germline, CDR1 ENHRY and CDR2 SYGVKD. CDR3 length: 17 amino acids. The CDR3: CAISGPSGGQHFYEQYF. The DNA of the CDR3 is TGTGCCATCAGTGGACCTAGCGGGGGACAACACTTCTACGAGCAGTACTTC.

This clone was seen just once. The rearrangement links TRBV13 to TRBJ1-3; no reliable D call. Germline-derived CDR1 and CDR2 are PRHDT and FYEKMQ (reference sequence). V gave up 0 bases and J gave up 0 bases, with 9 bases separating them. The CDR3 sequence is 16 residues long. Written as DNA, the CDR3 is TGTGCCAGCAGCTTAGGGGCAGGAATCTCTGGAAACACCATATATTTT. This codes for CASSLGAGISGNTIYF.

The V and J genes are TRBV6-1 and TRBJ1-3; TRBD1 is a possible D gene (5 bases). The V gene's germline CDR1 is MNHNS and CDR2 SASEGT. The CDR3 sequence is 16 residues long. V lost 2 bases to trimming and J lost 9 bases, with 20 bases between them. DNA for the CDR3: TGTGCCAGCAGTGAATCGGTTTGGCAGGGAGGCGGCACCATATATTTT. Residues: CASSESVWQGGGTIYF.

The chain carries TRBV5-4 and TRBJ2-5; 7 nucleotides agree with TRBD2. CDR1 is SGHNT and CDR2 is YYREEE in the germline V gene (reference sequence). V was pared by 0 bases and J by 2 bases, with 7 bases of the junction left unmatched. The CDR3 totals 16 residues. CDR3 region: CASSLVPGGIQETQYF. The CDR3 DNA reads as TGTGCCAGCAGCTTGGTTCCCGGGGGGATACAAGAGACCCAGTACTTC.

This chain connects TRBV2 to TRBJ2-5, with TRBD2 identical over 7 bases. The germline V gene encodes CDR1 SNHLY and CDR2 FYNNEI. The V gene end was trimmed by 7 bases and the J gene end by 4 bases; junction bases not matched to a gene: 3. This CDR3 is 12 amino acids long. The CDR3 reads CASMAGVETQYF. CDR3 nucleotides: TGTGCCAGCATGGCGGGAGTAGAGACCCAGTACTTC.

V gene TRBV11-2 combines with J gene TRBJ1-1, with TRBD1 as a possible D gene (6 bases). Looked up from germline, CDR1 is SGHAT and CDR2 is FQNNGV. The CDR3 loop spans 12 amino acids. Trimming removed 5 bases at V and 8 bases at J, with 12 bases between. The CDR3 DNA reads as TGTGCCAGCAGCATCGGACAGAGCGAAGCTTTCTTT. This translates into CASSIGQSEAFF. Based on the CDR3 plus reference TRBV11-2 and TRBJ1-1, the full variable domain is EAGVAQSPRYKIIEKRQSVAFWCNPISGHATLYWYQQILGQGPKLLIQFQNNGVVDDSQLPKDRFSAERLKGVDSTLKIQPAKLEDSAVYLCASSIGQSEAFFGQGTRLTVV.

This clone was recorded a few times. Its ends do not fully match the called genes, so a read error is possible. The CDR3 DNA is TGTGCCAGCAGCTTAGTATCCCCACTAGCGGCCGCCTACGGGCAGTACTTC. Amino acid sequence: CASSLVSPLAAAYGQYF. The rearrangement uses TRBV7-9 and TRBJ2-7, with 8 bases lining up with TRBD2. Germline V gene sequence: CDR1 SEHNR, CDR2 FQNEAQ (reference sequence). The CDR3 extends over 17 amino acids.

The V and J genes are TRBV4-3 and TRBJ2-3; D call uncertain. Germline lookup yields CDR1 LGHNA and CDR2 YSLEER. Trimming took off 4 bases at V and 6 bases at J, with 11 bases between the two ends. CDR3 length: 13 residues. As DNA, the CDR3 is TGCGCCAGCAGCCGCACCCAGGCGGATACGCAGTATTTT. Protein sequence: CASSRTQADTQYF.

This clone was seen a few times. The chain carries TRBV4-2 and TRBJ1-5; possibly TRBD1 for D (6 bases). Per the germline V gene, CDR1 is LGHNA and CDR2 is YNFKEQ. Trimming removed 1 base at V and 3 bases at J, with 16 bases between. This CDR3 comprises 17 residues. DNA of the CDR3: TGTGCCAGCAGCCAAGTTGCTGCAGGGGATATCAATCAGCCCCAGCATTTT. Protein product: CASSQVAAGDINQPQHF.